These 8 T cell receptor beta chains were sequenced from one sample in a study of long-term antiretroviral therapy in people with HIV. Survey-level immunoSEQ v3.0 assays were run. Clones were sequenced by immunoSEQ multiplex PCR, and TCRdb holds only the in-frame ones, with some missing. This table holds tens of thousands of clones, approximately 84% found once. The source was unsorted PBMCs, collected 0.5 years after starting antiretroviral therapy. The receptors were gathered from a man aged 18 to 29 with HIV.

The rearrangement joins TRBV19 to TRBJ1-5, with TRBD1 matching over 7 bases. This CDR3 region has 18 residues. Germline CDR1 is LNHDA and CDR2 is SQIVND (reference sequence). J was trimmed by 4 bases and V by 5 bases; bases with no gene match: 17. CDR3 loop: CASSVDRASGFRNQPQHF. The CDR3 DNA reads TGTGCCAGTAGTGTTGACAGGGCCTCCGGTTTTAGAAATCAGCCCCAGCATTTT.

The V and J genes are TRBV4-2 and TRBJ2-3; D gene ambiguous. This CDR3 comprises 15 residues. Germline values: CDR1 LGHNA, CDR2 YNFKEQ. V shed 0 bases and J shed 2 bases, with 9 bases lying between them. The CDR3, as DNA: TGTGCCAGCAGCCAAGAATTCCCCCTCACAGATACGCAGTATTTT. Residues: CASSQEFPLTDTQYF.

The chain recombines TRBV7-2 with TRBJ1-2, with D hard to call. Germline V gives CDR1 SGHTA, CDR2 FQGNSA. This CDR3 spans 13 amino acids. V lost 5 bases to trimming and J lost 7 bases, with 14 bases between them. The CDR3 sequence is CASSPWPWAGYTF. The CDR3, as DNA: TGTGCCAGCAGCCCCTGGCCTTGGGCTGGCTACACCTTC.

The chain couples TRBV5-4 to TRBJ2-3; 10 nucleotides align to TRBD1. The CDR3 extends over 15 amino acids. V shed 0 bases, J shed 5 bases, and the junction held 3 bases outside the gene matches. Per germline, CDR1 SGHNT and CDR2 YYREEE (reference sequence). DNA of the CDR3: TGTGCCAGCAGCTTGGGGGGACAGGGGAAAGATACGCAGTATTTT. Translation: CASSLGGQGKDTQYF. Drawing the rest from reference TRBV5-4 and TRBJ2-3, the complete variable domain is ETGVTQSPTHLIKTRGQQVTLRCSSQSGHNTVSWYQQALGQGPQFIFQYYREEENGRGNFPPRFSGLQFPNYSSELNVNALELDDSALYLCASSLGGQGKDTQYFGPGTRLTVL.

The genes are TRBV19 and TRBJ1-2; 8 bases agree with TRBD1. CDR1 is LNHDA, CDR2 SQIVND, per germline (reference sequence). The V gene end was trimmed by 11 bases and the J gene end by 1 base; junction bases not matched to a gene: 21. CDR3 length: 18 amino acids. The DNA for the CDR3 is TGTGCCTCAAGTTTTGAGACAGGGGCTTTTCTTGGTAACTATGGCTACACCTTC. This sequence encodes CASSFETGAFLGNYGYTF.

The rearrangement uses TRBV4-1 and TRBJ1-5; D gene uncertain. Germline V gives CDR1 MGHRA, CDR2 YSYEKL. V lost 6 bases to trimming and J lost 2 bases, with 8 bases between them. This CDR3 region has 13 residues. CDR3 coding DNA: TGCGCCAGCAGTTCCGGGGGCAATCAGCCCCAGCATTTT. It translates to CASSSGGNQPQHF.

The chain couples TRBV2 to TRBJ1-1, with a weak D call TRBD1 (5 bases). The CDR3 length is 12 residues. Germline loops: CDR1 SNHLY, CDR2 FYNNEI. V lost 6 bases, J lost 2 bases, and 7 bases lay in between. In nucleotides, the CDR3 is TGTGCCAGCAGAGACAGTAACACTGAAGCTTTCTTT. It is translated as CASRDSNTEAFF. Full variable domain (missing parts from reference TRBV2 and TRBJ1-1): EPEVTQTPSHQVTQMGQEVILRCVPISNHLYFYWYRQILGQKVEFLVSFYNNEISEKSEIFDDQFSVERPDGSNFTLKIRSTKLEDSAMYFCASRDSNTEAFFGQGTRLTVV.

The table lists this clone with a count of one. The J gene is TRBJ2-7, the V gene TRBV11-3, with 7 bases that match TRBD2. With V trimmed by 2 bases and J by 6 bases, 13 bases remained unmatched. The CDR3 extends over 16 amino acids. Germline-derived CDR1 and CDR2 are SGHNT and YENEEA. Here the CDR3 reads CASSLNGGGSLSEQYF. The CDR3 bases are TGTGCCAGCAGCTTAAATGGGGGGGGATCCCTAAGCGAGCAGTACTTC.